This passage covers 27 T cell receptor beta chains from one sample sequenced in a study of blood T cell repertoires in COVID-19. The table came from immunoSEQ multiplex PCR; TCRdb's copy has only in-frame clones and leaves some out. This sample has around 620,000 clones, with around 89% found just once. The sequencing input was peripheral blood. The receptors originated from a woman aged 18-29 years with acute or convalescent COVID-19.

The V and J genes are TRBV4-1 and TRBJ1-5; 9 bases are a match to TRBD1. Trimming removed 6 bases from V and 2 bases from J; junction bases left unmatched: 2. This CDR3 contains 14 residues. Germline V gives CDR1 MGHRA, CDR2 YSYEKL. CDR3 region: CASSRTGGNQPQHF. In DNA form, the CDR3 reads TGCGCCAGCAGTAGGACAGGGGGCAATCAGCCCCAGCATTTT.

This clone has just one count. This rearrangement joins TRBV21-1 to TRBJ1-1. TRBV21-1 is flagged as a pseudogene. This CDR3 comprises 16 residues. The CDR3 DNA is TGTGCCAGCAGCAAAGAGGGAGGCCCACCGAACACTGAAGCTTTCTTT. The encoded protein is CASSKEGGPPNTEAFF.

CDR3 in DNA: TGCGCCAGCAGCCCTAGCAACGGAAACACCATATATTTT. The encoded protein is CASSPSNGNTIYF. The chain carries TRBV4-3 and TRBJ1-3; no firm D call. The CDR3 has 13 residues. Germline loops: CDR1 LGHNA, CDR2 YSLEER. V lost 4 bases, J lost 4 bases, and 8 bases lay in between.

This rearrangement joins TRBV9 to TRBJ2-2; TRBD1 might be the D (5 bases). Germline CDR1 reads SGDLS; CDR2 reads YYNGEE. V was pared by 4 bases and J by 1 base, with 11 bases between. The CDR3 has 15 amino acids. This chain's CDR3 is CASSRLGQNTGELFF. CDR3 in DNA: TGTGCCAGCAGCAGGCTGGGGCAGAACACCGGGGAGCTGTTTTTT.

Points on this clone: This same CDR3 is encoded by further DNA sequences in the sample. V gene TRBV6-5 combines with J gene TRBJ1-2, with 7 bases matching TRBD1. This CDR3 region has 13 residues. In germline, CDR1 is MNHEY, CDR2 SVGAGI. Trimming took 2 bases from V and 4 from J; bases not matched to a gene: 1. The CDR3: CASSYRTGYGYTF. Written as DNA, the CDR3 is TGTGCCAGCAGTTACAGGACAGGCTATGGCTACACCTTC.

The J gene is TRBJ2-2, the V gene TRBV19, with 7 positions matching TRBD2. Trimming took 3 bases from V and 7 from J; bases not matched to a gene: 8. The CDR3 has 15 amino acids. CDR1 and CDR2 (germline): LNHDA, SQIVND (reference sequence). The CDR3 coding sequence is TGTGCCAGTAGTATGGGCGGGGGTTCGATCGGGGAGCTGTTTTTT. Translation gives CASSMGGGSIGELFF.

V usage is TRBV6-2 or TRBV6-3 and J usage is TRBJ1-5; TRBD1 aligns across 10 bases. V lost 2 bases, J lost 10 bases, and 8 bases stayed unmatched. The CDR3 spans 15 residues. Germline V gene data show CDR1 as MNHEY and CDR2 as SVGEGT. In DNA form, the CDR3 reads TGTGCCAGCAGTTACCTCCGGGACAGGGGAAGCCCCCAGCATTTT. Its translation is CASSYLRDRGSPQHF.

The chain carries TRBV30 and TRBJ1-5, with D possibly being TRBD1 (5 bases). CDR1 and CDR2 from the germline V gene are GTSNPN and SVGIG (reference sequence). The V and J ends lost 3 bases and 6 bases respectively, with 12 bases between them. This CDR3 comprises 13 residues. CDR3 amino acids: CAWRGRGSQPQHF. In nucleotides, the CDR3 is TGTGCCTGGAGGGGCCGGGGGAGTCAGCCCCAGCATTTT.

This chain links TRBV5-6 with TRBJ1-2, with no clear D. The CDR3 totals 14 residues. Trimming left V 0 bases short and J 3 bases short, with 9 bases between. From germline, CDR1 is SGHDT and CDR2 YYEEEE. CDR3 DNA: TGTGCCAGCAGCTTGGCGCGAGCTCACTATGGCTACACCTTC. As protein: CASSLARAHYGYTF.

V usage is TRBV4-1 and J usage is TRBJ1-5; no clear D. The CDR3 contains 16 residues. Trimming removed 2 bases at V and 0 bases at J, with 11 bases between. The germline CDR1 and CDR2 sequences are MGHRA and YSYEKL. The chain's CDR3 is CASSQSLGDSNQPQHF. CDR3 in DNA: TGCGCCAGCAGCCAATCCCTCGGGGATAGCAATCAGCCCCAGCATTTT.

The chain couples TRBV12-3 or TRBV12-4 to TRBJ1-2; TRBD1 matches at 8 bases. The CDR3 covers 12 residues. The trim removed 8 bases at V and 7 bases at J, leaving 6 bases unmatched. CDR3 in amino acids: CASGQGLRGYTF. The CDR3 DNA reads TGTGCCAGCGGACAGGGATTGCGTGGCTACACCTTC.

V and J are TRBV18 and TRBJ2-7; D is perhaps TRBD2 (6 bases). The CDR3 loop spans 17 amino acids. The germline gives CDR1 KGHSH, CDR2 LQKENI. The V end lost 3 bases, the J end lost 0 bases, and 18 bases lay between the germline ends. Written as DNA, the CDR3 is TGTGCCAGCTCACCTGAGGGACTCTCTCTGTTCTCCTACGAGCAGTACTTC. It encodes CASSPEGLSLFSYEQYF.

The chain combines TRBV19 with TRBJ1-3; 8 bases are a match to TRBD1. CDR3 size: 15 residues. Trimming at V came to 7 bases and at J to 0 bases, leaving 5 bases not matched to a gene. The germline V gene has CDR1 LNHDA and CDR2 SQIVND (reference sequence). The CDR3 sequence is CASKGQESSGNTIYF. The CDR3 region has the DNA TGTGCCAGTAAGGGACAGGAGAGCTCTGGAAACACCATATATTTT. Filled out from reference TRBV19 and TRBJ1-3, the complete variable domain reads DGGITQSPKYLFRKEGQNVTLSCEQNLNHDAMYWYRQDPGQGLRLIYYSQIVNDFQKGDIAEGYSVSREKKESFPLTVTSAQKNPTAFYLCASKGQESSGNTIYFGEGSWLTVV.

This clone was counted once. The chain recombines TRBV9 with TRBJ2-2, with 8 nucleotides matching TRBD2. The CDR3 runs 16 residues. In germline, CDR1 is SGDLS, CDR2 YYNGEE. Trimming at V came to 0 bases and at J to 5 bases, leaving 6 bases not matched to a gene. The CDR3 nucleotides read TGTGCCAGCAGCGTAGGAGGGGGACTAGAGACCGGGGAGCTGTTTTTT. Protein product: CASSVGGGLETGELFF.

This clone was observed once. The rearrangement joins TRBV27 to TRBJ1-1, with 7 nucleotides matching TRBD1. The germline gives CDR1 MNHEY, CDR2 SMNVEV (reference sequence). After removal of 8 bases from V and 4 bases from J, the junction contained 19 bases not matched to a gene. The CDR3 is 17 residues long. The CDR3 loop is CASYRSNRGPRGTEAFF. The CDR3 coding sequence is TGTGCCAGCTATCGATCAAACAGGGGCCCACGGGGCACTGAAGCTTTCTTT.

The CDR3 protein is CASSAGREAMGYGYTF. CDR3 DNA sequence: TGTGCCAGCAGTGCCGGGAGAGAAGCGATGGGCTATGGCTACACCTTC. The chain couples TRBV2 to TRBJ1-2; D gene uncertain. There are 16 residues in the CDR3. In germline, CDR1 is SNHLY, CDR2 FYNNEI. V shed 4 bases and J shed 4 bases, with 19 bases lying between them.

The chain employs TRBV4-3 and TRBJ1-2; a weak D match, TRBD1 (6 bases). The CDR3 has 17 amino acids. V shed 4 bases and J shed 0 bases, with 18 bases lying between them. Germline V gene sequence: CDR1 LGHNA, CDR2 YSLEER. The CDR3 reads CASSPGAGGLANYGYTF. DNA for the CDR3: TGCGCCAGCAGCCCCGGGGCGGGGGGGCTAGCTAACTATGGCTACACCTTC.

CDR3 in DNA: TGTGCCAGCAGTTACTCTCGGGACTACGAGCAGTACTTC. Amino acid sequence: CASSYSRDYEQYF. The chain joins TRBV6-2 or TRBV6-3 to TRBJ2-7; maybe TRBD2 (5 bases). This CDR3 has 13 amino acids. V lost 0 bases and J 3 bases, leaving 6 bases between the germline ends. Germline-derived CDR1 and CDR2 are MNHEY and SVGEGT.

V is TRBV2 and J is TRBJ1-1; TRBD1 matches at 8 bases. The CDR3 runs to 14 residues. Trimming took 6 bases from V and 6 from J; bases not matched to a gene: 9. The germline V gene encodes CDR1 SNHLY and CDR2 FYNNEI. The CDR3 DNA reads TGTGCCAGCAGCCACGTGACAGGGGCGCCTGAAGCTTTCTTT. It codes for CASSHVTGAPEAFF.

This clone was detected once. The chain is built from TRBV27 and TRBJ2-2; 9 nucleotides match TRBD2. This CDR3 comprises 14 residues. Germline values: CDR1 MNHEY, CDR2 SMNVEV (reference sequence). The V segment lost 7 bases and the J segment 7 bases; nucleotides outside the gene matches: 7. Here the CDR3 reads CASKASGEIGELFF. The CDR3 nucleotides read TGTGCCAGCAAGGCTAGCGGGGAAATCGGGGAGCTGTTTTTT.

The chain couples TRBV5-6 to TRBJ2-7, with 8 bases fitting TRBD2. There are 16 residues in the CDR3. The V segment lost 0 bases and the J segment 0 bases; nucleotides outside the gene matches: 5. Germline V gene sequence: CDR1 SGHDT, CDR2 YYEEEE. DNA of the CDR3: TGTGCCAGCAGCTTGGAGCCCAGCGGGAGCTCCTACGAGCAGTACTTC. Residues: CASSLEPSGSSYEQYF. Variable domain in full (rest from reference TRBV5-6 and TRBJ2-7): DAGVTQSPTHLIKTRGQQVTLRCSPKSGHDTVSWYQQALGQGPQFIFQYYEEEERQRGNFPDRFSGHQFPNYSSELNVNALLLGDSALYLCASSLEPSGSSYEQYFGPGTRLTVT.

On this clone: This sample includes further DNA sequences coding for the same CDR3. The chain has TRBV5-1 and TRBJ2-7; no firm D call. Trimming took 0 bases from V and 5 from J, leaving 3 bases between them. This CDR3 has 11 amino acids. Looked up from germline, CDR1 is SGHRS and CDR2 is YFSETQ. CDR3 region: CASSLGDEQYF. In DNA, the CDR3 is TGCGCCAGCAGCTTGGGCGACGAGCAGTACTTC.

This chain joins TRBV7-9 and TRBJ2-1; TRBD2 agrees at 10 bases. Germline values: CDR1 SEHNR, CDR2 FQNEAQ (reference sequence). The CDR3 consists of 15 residues. Trimming took 5 bases from V and 4 from J; bases not matched to a gene: 5. The CDR3 region is CASSLKRGGYNEQFF. CDR3 bases: TGTGCCAGCAGCCTAAAGCGGGGGGGTTACAATGAGCAGTTCTTC. Combining the CDR3 with reference TRBV7-9 and TRBJ2-1 gives the whole variable domain DTGVSQNPRHKITKRGQNVTFRCDPISEHNRLYWYRQTLGQGPEFLTYFQNEAQLEKSRLLSDRFSAERPKGSFSTLEIQRTEQGDSAMYLCASSLKRGGYNEQFFGPGTRLTVL.

The chain couples TRBV6-1 to TRBJ1-2, with a tentative D call TRBD1 (6 bases). V was shortened by 1 base and J by 1 base, with 16 bases between the two germline ends. Per germline, CDR1 MNHNS and CDR2 SASEGT. The CDR3 length is 17 residues. Written as DNA, the CDR3 is TGTGCCAGCAGTGAAGTCGTCAGGGGAGTCGGTAACTATGGCTACACCTTC. Its protein is CASSEVVRGVGNYGYTF.

The chain employs TRBV7-9 and TRBJ2-1; TRBD2 agrees at 8 bases. This CDR3 is built from 16 residues. The germline CDR1 and CDR2 sequences are SEHNR and FQNEAQ (reference sequence). Losses at the gene ends were 6 bases for V and 9 bases for J; bases not matched to a gene: 16. CDR3 DNA sequence: TGTGCCAGCAGTCCTCCGGGGGGGCCCGCGAGTACTGAGCAGTTCTTC. Translation: CASSPPGGPASTEQFF.

V usage is TRBV9 and J usage is TRBJ1-1; the match to TRBD1 covers 7 bases. The trim removed 5 bases at V and 0 bases at J, leaving 4 bases unmatched. The CDR3 has 14 residues. Germline values: CDR1 SGDLS, CDR2 YYNGEE. The CDR3 loop reads CASSKGQLNTEAFF. Written as DNA, the CDR3 is TGTGCCAGCAGTAAGGGACAGCTGAACACTGAAGCTTTCTTT.

This clone was seen only once. V and J are TRBV27 and TRBJ1-5, with 7 bases fitting TRBD1. V gave up 2 bases and J gave up 0 bases; unmatched junction bases: 7. This CDR3 is 17 amino acids long. Germline V gene sequence: CDR1 MNHEY, CDR2 SMNVEV (reference sequence). The chain's CDR3 is CASSLRLAGGSNQPQHF. CDR3 bases: TGTGCCAGCAGTTTACGGTTGGCAGGGGGTAGCAATCAGCCCCAGCATTTT.